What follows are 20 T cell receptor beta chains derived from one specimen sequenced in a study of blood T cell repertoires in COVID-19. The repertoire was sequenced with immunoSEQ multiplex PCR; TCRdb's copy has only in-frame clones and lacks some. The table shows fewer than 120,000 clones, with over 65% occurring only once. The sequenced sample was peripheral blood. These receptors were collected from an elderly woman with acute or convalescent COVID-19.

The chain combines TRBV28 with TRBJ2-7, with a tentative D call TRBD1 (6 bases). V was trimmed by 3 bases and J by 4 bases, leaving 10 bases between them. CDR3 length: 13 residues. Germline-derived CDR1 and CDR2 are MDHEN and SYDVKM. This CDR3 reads CASSLGHLYEQYF. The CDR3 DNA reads TGTGCCAGCAGTTTGGGACACCTATACGAGCAGTACTTC. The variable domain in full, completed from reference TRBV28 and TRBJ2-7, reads DVKVTQSSRYLVKRTGEKVFLECVQDMDHENMFWYRQDPGLGLRLIYFSYDVKMKEKGDIPEGYSVSREKKERFSLILESASTNQTSMYLCASSLGHLYEQYFGPGTRLTVT.

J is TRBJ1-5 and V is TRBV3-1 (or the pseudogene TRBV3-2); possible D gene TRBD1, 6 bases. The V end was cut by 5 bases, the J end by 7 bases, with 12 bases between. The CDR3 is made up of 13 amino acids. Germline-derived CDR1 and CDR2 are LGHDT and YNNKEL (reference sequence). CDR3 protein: CASSSWTDQPQHF. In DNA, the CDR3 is TGTGCCAGCAGCAGTTGGACAGACCAGCCCCAGCATTTT.

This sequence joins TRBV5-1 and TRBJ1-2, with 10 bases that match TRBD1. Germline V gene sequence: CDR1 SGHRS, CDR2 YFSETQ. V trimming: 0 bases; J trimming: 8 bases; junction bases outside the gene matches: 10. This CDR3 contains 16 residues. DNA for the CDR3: TGCGCCAGCAGCTTGGTAGCGGGGACAGGGGTGGAAGGCTACACCTTC. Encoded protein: CASSLVAGTGVEGYTF.

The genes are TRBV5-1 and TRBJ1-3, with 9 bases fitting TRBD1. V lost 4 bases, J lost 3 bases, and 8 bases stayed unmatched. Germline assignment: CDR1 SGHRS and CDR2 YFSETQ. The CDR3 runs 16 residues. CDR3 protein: CASSPGQGTIGNTIYF. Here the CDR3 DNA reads TGCGCCAGCAGCCCGGGACAGGGCACGATTGGAAACACCATATATTTT.

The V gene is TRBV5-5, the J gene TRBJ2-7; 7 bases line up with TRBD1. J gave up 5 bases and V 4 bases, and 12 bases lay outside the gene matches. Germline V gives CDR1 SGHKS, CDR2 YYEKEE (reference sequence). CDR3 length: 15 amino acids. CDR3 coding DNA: TGTGCCAGCAGCCCACCCGGGACAGTTACGCACGAGCAGTACTTC. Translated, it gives CASSPPGTVTHEQYF.

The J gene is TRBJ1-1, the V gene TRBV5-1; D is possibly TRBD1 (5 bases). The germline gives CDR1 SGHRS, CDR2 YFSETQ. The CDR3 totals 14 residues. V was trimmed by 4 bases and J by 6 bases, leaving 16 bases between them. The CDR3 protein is CASSGGTFGAEAFF. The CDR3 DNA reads TGCGCCAGCAGCGGAGGGACCTTTGGCGCTGAAGCTTTCTTT.

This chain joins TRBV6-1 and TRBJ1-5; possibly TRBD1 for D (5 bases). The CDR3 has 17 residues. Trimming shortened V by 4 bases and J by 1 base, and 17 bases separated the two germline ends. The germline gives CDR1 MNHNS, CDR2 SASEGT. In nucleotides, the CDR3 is TGTGCCAGCAGTGGACCCGCGGGGGGGTACAGCAATCAGCCCCAGCATTTT. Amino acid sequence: CASSGPAGGYSNQPQHF.

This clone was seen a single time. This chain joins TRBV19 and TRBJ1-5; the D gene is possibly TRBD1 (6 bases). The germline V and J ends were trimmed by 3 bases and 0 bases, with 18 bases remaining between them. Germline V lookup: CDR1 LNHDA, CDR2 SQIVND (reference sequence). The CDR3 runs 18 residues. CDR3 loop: CASSIRVRGDYSNQPQHF. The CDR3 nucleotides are TGTGCCAGTAGTATCAGGGTCAGGGGCGATTATAGCAATCAGCCCCAGCATTTT.

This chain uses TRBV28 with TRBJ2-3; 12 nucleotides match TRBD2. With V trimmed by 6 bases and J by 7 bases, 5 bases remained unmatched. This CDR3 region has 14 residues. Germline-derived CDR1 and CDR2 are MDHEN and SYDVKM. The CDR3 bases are TGTGCCAGCAGACGGACTAGCGGGAAAAATACGCAGTATTTT. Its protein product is CASRRTSGKNTQYF.

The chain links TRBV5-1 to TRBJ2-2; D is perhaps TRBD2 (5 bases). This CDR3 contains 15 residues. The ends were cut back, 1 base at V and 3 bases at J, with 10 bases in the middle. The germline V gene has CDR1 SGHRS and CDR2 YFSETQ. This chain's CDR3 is CASSLRQDYTGELFF. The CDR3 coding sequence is TGCGCCAGCAGCTTGCGCCAGGACTACACCGGGGAGCTGTTTTTT.

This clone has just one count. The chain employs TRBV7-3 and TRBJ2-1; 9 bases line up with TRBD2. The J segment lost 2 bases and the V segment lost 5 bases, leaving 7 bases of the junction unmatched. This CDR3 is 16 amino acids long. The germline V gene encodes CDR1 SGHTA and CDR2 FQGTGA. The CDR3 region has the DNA TGTGCCAGCAGCCCAACGGCGGGGGGGCCCTACAATGAGCAGTTCTTC. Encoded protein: CASSPTAGGPYNEQFF.

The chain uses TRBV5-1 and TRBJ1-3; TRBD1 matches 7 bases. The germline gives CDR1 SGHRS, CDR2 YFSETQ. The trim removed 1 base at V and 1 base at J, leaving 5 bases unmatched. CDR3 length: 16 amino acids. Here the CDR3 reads CASSLRATGSGNTIYF. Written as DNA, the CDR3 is TGCGCCAGCAGCTTGCGGGCGACAGGGTCTGGAAACACCATATATTTT.

CDR3 region: CASSLDGGDYGYTF. The CDR3 nucleotides read TGTGCCAGCAGCTTGGATGGCGGAGACTATGGCTACACCTTC. The rearrangement joins TRBV5-4 to TRBJ1-2, with D hard to call. The V gene lost 0 bases and the J gene lost 3 bases, with 9 bases spanning the gap. This CDR3 region has 14 residues. Germline assignment: CDR1 SGHNT and CDR2 YYREEE (reference sequence).

Here the CDR3 reads CASSSYPPLAGTYNEQFF. CDR3 bases: TGTGCCAGCAGCTCATATCCCCCTCTAGCGGGGACTTACAATGAGCAGTTCTTC. The rearrangement uses TRBV7-9 and TRBJ2-1, with 9 nucleotides matching TRBD2. In germline, CDR1 is SEHNR, CDR2 FQNEAQ (reference sequence). The CDR3 is made up of 18 amino acids. V gave up 4 bases and J gave up 4 bases; unmatched junction bases: 14. The variable domain in full, with the rest retrieved from reference TRBV7-9 and TRBJ2-1, is DTGVSQNPRHKITKRGQNVTFRCDPISEHNRLYWYRQTLGQGPEFLTYFQNEAQLEKSRLLSDRFSAERPKGSFSTLEIQRTEQGDSAMYLCASSSYPPLAGTYNEQFFGPGTRLTVL.

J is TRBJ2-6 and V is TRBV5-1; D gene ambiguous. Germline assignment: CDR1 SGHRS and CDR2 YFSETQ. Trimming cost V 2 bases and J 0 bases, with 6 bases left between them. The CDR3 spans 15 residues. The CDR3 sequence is CASSFSLSGANVLTF. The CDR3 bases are TGCGCCAGCAGCTTCAGTCTCTCTGGGGCCAACGTCCTGACTTTC. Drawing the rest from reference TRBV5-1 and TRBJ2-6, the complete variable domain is KAGVTQTPRYLIKTRGQQVTLSCSPISGHRSVSWYQQTPGQGLQFLFEYFSETQRNKGNFPGRFSGRQFSNSRSEMNVSTLELGDSALYLCASSFSLSGANVLTFGAGSRLTVL.

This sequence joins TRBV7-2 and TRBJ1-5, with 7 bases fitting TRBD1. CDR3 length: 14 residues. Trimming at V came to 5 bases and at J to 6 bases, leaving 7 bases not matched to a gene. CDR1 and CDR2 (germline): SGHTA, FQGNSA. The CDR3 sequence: CASSIDRVSQPQHF. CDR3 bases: TGTGCCAGCAGCATTGACAGGGTCTCTCAGCCCCAGCATTTT.

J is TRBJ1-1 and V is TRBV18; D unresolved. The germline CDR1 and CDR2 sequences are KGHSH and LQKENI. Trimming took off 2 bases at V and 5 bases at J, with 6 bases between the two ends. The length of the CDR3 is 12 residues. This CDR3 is CASSPVRTEAFF. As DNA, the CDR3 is TGTGCCAGCTCACCAGTACGGACTGAAGCTTTCTTT.

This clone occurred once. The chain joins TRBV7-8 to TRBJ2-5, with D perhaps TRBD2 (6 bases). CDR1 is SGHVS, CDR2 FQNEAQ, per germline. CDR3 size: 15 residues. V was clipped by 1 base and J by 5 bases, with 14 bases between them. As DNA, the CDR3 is TGTGCCAGCAGCTTAGAGGGGAGGAGTTACGAGACCCAGTACTTC. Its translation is CASSLEGRSYETQYF.

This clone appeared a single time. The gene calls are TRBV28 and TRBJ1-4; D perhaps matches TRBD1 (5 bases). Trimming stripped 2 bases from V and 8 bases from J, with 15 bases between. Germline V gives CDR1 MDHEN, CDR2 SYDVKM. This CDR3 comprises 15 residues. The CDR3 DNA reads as TGTGCCAGCAGTTTAGACAGTCTCCTAAGGGAAAAACTGTTTTTT. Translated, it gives CASSLDSLLREKLFF.

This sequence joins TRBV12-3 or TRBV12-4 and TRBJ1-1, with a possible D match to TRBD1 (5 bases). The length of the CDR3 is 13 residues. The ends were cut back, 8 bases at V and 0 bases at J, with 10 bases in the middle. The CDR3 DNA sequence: TGTGCCAGCTTATGGGACTTGAACACTGAAGCTTTCTTT. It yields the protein CASLWDLNTEAFF.